This T cell receptor beta chain was recovered during a study of T cell responses to AZD1222 COVID-19 vaccine. As to this clone: The sample contains more than one DNA sequence encoding this CDR3.

Germline V CDR1 and CDR2: SGHTA, FQGTGA. Trimming removed 2 bases from V and 2 bases from J, with 9 bases in between. This CDR3 has 15 amino acids. Libraries were prepared by immunoSEQ multiplex PCR; TCRdb keeps only in-frame clonotypes and omits some of them. Found here are 100,000 to 120,000 clones, more than 70% of them singletons; the top ten hold roughly 3%. The specimen was peripheral blood, collected on day 0 of MenACWY control vaccination. V is TRBV7-3 and J is TRBJ2-2; the D gene is possibly TRBD1 (5 bases). This TCR was sampled from an adult in good health. CDR3 in amino acids: CASSLLGQNTGELFF. The DNA for the CDR3 is TGTGCCAGCAGCTTACTCGGACAAAACACCGGGGAGCTGTTTTTT.